The 21 T cell receptor beta chains in this list originate from one sample, sequenced in a study of blood T cell repertoires in COVID-19. Using immunoSEQ multiplex PCR, the repertoire was profiled, and TCRdb retains in-frame clones only, with some absent. This sample yields fewer than 250,000 clones, of which roughly 84% are seen a single time; around 7.2% belongs to the top ten. The sample taken for sequencing was peripheral blood. These receptors were obtained from a woman in her fifties or sixties with acute or convalescent COVID-19.

The J gene is TRBJ2-4, the V gene TRBV19; weak D call: TRBD1 (6 bases). V was cut by 3 bases and J by 1 base, with 10 bases left in between. The CDR3 runs to 15 residues. Germline-derived CDR1 and CDR2 are LNHDA and SQIVND (reference sequence). CDR3 sequence (DNA): TGTGCCAGTAGTATCGATAGGGGGGCCAAAAACATTCAGTACTTC. Encoded protein: CASSIDRGAKNIQYF.

A note on this clone: Other DNA sequences from this sample encode an identical CDR3 as well. CDR3 coding DNA: TGTGCCAGCAGTGAAGCACGCGGGACTGAAGCTTTCTTT. This translates into CASSEARGTEAFF. The V call is TRBV6-1, the J call TRBJ1-1; D unresolved. The CDR3 is made up of 13 amino acids. Looked up from germline, CDR1 is MNHNS and CDR2 is SASEGT. V lost 0 bases and J 5 bases, leaving 7 bases between the germline ends.

The chain combines TRBV7-9 with TRBJ1-5, with 8 bases aligning to TRBD1. After removal of 3 bases from V and 2 bases from J, the junction contained 6 bases not matched to a gene. Germline lookup yields CDR1 SEHNR and CDR2 FQNEAQ (reference sequence). The CDR3 is 16 amino acids. The CDR3 DNA sequence: TGTGCCAGCAGCTTTGCCCCGGACAGGGGCAATCAGCCCCAGCATTTT. It encodes CASSFAPDRGNQPQHF.

The chain uses TRBV7-2 and TRBJ2-5; no firm D call. The length of the CDR3 is 11 residues. V lost 7 bases and J 4 bases, leaving 7 bases between the germline ends. Per the germline V gene, CDR1 is SGHTA and CDR2 is FQGNSA. The DNA of the CDR3 is TGTGCCAGCACCGGTGGAGAGACCCAGTACTTC. This encodes CASTGGETQYF.

The chain is built from TRBV16 and TRBJ2-5; D is ambiguous. The CDR3 is made up of 12 amino acids. V dropped 4 bases and J dropped 5 bases, with 8 bases sitting between them. CDR1 KGHSY and CDR2 FQNENV come from the germline V gene. The CDR3, as DNA: TGTGCCAGCAGCCCCCAGAGGGAGACCCAGTACTTC. It encodes CASSPQRETQYF.

This chain connects TRBV19 to TRBJ2-5; 14 bases are shared with TRBD2. CDR3 length: 20 amino acids. Germline lookup yields CDR1 LNHDA and CDR2 SQIVND (reference sequence). V shed 3 bases and J 4 bases; nucleotides not matched to a gene: 16. In nucleotides, the CDR3 is TGTGCCAGTAGTATTACGGTGGGGGGACTAGCGGGAGACAATGGAGAGACCCAGTACTTC. Translated: CASSITVGGLAGDNGETQYF.

The chain employs TRBV25-1 and TRBJ1-6; the match to TRBD1 covers 11 bases. The germline gives CDR1 MGHDK, CDR2 SYGVNS. CDR3 size: 14 residues. J lost 9 bases, V lost 6 bases, and 4 bases had no gene match. The DNA of the CDR3 is TGTGCCAGCAGGACCGGGACAGGGGGTTCACCCCTCCACTTT. Translation: CASRTGTGGSPLHF.

The chain employs TRBV5-1 and TRBJ1-6; 7 positions agree with TRBD1. Germline V gene lookup returns CDR1 SGHRS and CDR2 YFSETQ. V gave up 0 bases and J gave up 0 bases; unmatched junction bases: 6. This CDR3 has 18 residues. CDR3 nucleotide sequence: TGCGCCAGCAGCTTGGGGCAGGGGGAGAGCTCCTATAATTCACCCCTCCACTTT. This codes for CASSLGQGESSYNSPLHF.

Only a few counts were recorded for this clone. This sequence joins TRBV20-1 and TRBJ2-7; TRBD2 aligns across 10 bases. The CDR3 runs 15 residues. In germline, CDR1 is DFQATT, CDR2 SNEGSKA (reference sequence). Trimming at V came to 3 bases and at J to 2 bases, leaving 7 bases not matched to a gene. CDR3 protein: CSASQLAGSPYEQYF. CDR3 nucleotides: TGCAGTGCTAGTCAACTAGCGGGGTCCCCCTACGAGCAGTACTTC.

This chain links TRBV19 with TRBJ1-1, with D tentatively TRBD1 (5 bases). The V gene's germline CDR1 is LNHDA and CDR2 SQIVND (reference sequence). Trimming cost V 2 bases and J 4 bases, with 20 bases left between them. This CDR3 contains 17 residues. The CDR3 protein is CASSIISAASQGTEAFF. CDR3 sequence (DNA): TGTGCCAGTAGTATAATAAGCGCAGCCTCGCAGGGCACTGAAGCTTTCTTT.

The rearrangement joins TRBV9 to TRBJ2-2; TRBD2 matches 7 bases. The CDR3 contains 14 residues. Germline CDR1 reads SGDLS; CDR2 reads YYNGEE. With V trimmed by 0 bases and J by 4 bases, 0 bases remained unmatched. Here the CDR3 reads CASSVGGGTGELFF. The CDR3 region has the DNA TGTGCCAGCAGCGTAGGCGGGGGCACCGGGGAGCTGTTTTTT.

This clone was picked up one time. The gene calls are TRBV7-9 and TRBJ1-3; D may be TRBD1 (6 bases). Per the germline V gene, CDR1 is SEHNR and CDR2 is FQNEAQ (reference sequence). Trimming took 3 bases from V and 6 from J, leaving 12 bases between them. This CDR3 contains 14 residues. The CDR3 loop reads CASSFAQGTNTIYF. The CDR3 region has the DNA TGTGCCAGCAGCTTTGCACAGGGTACAAACACCATATATTTT. Filled out from reference TRBV7-9 and TRBJ1-3, the complete variable domain reads DTGVSQNPRHKITKRGQNVTFRCDPISEHNRLYWYRQTLGQGPEFLTYFQNEAQLEKSRLLSDRFSAERPKGSFSTLEIQRTEQGDSAMYLCASSFAQGTNTIYFGEGSWLTVV.

The chain couples TRBV5-1 to TRBJ1-4; the D gene is possibly TRBD1 (5 bases). The germline V gene has CDR1 SGHRS and CDR2 YFSETQ. The CDR3 contains 13 residues. V was cut by 2 bases and J by 8 bases, with 10 bases left in between. The CDR3 reads CASSLGEVEKLFF. The CDR3 DNA reads as TGCGCCAGCAGCTTAGGGGAGGTGGAAAAACTGTTTTTT.

This chain connects TRBV4-1 to TRBJ2-5; possible D gene TRBD1, 6 bases. Germline V CDR1 and CDR2: MGHRA, YSYEKL. The V gene lost 0 bases and the J gene lost 4 bases, with 21 bases spanning the gap. There are 18 residues in the CDR3. The CDR3 spells CASSQDDPLGAGLETQYF. DNA for the CDR3: TGCGCCAGCAGCCAAGACGACCCATTGGGGGCCGGTTTAGAGACCCAGTACTTC.

The chain links TRBV2 to TRBJ1-1, with a tentative D call TRBD1 (5 bases). V was clipped by 5 bases and J by 8 bases, with 15 bases between them. The CDR3 runs 13 residues. Germline CDR1 reads SNHLY; CDR2 reads FYNNEI. The CDR3 loop is CASSSQGSYEAFF. For the CDR3, the DNA is TGTGCCAGCAGTTCGCAGGGAAGTTACGAAGCTTTCTTT. The variable domain in full, with the rest retrieved from reference TRBV2 and TRBJ1-1, is EPEVTQTPSHQVTQMGQEVILRCVPISNHLYFYWYRQILGQKVEFLVSFYNNEISEKSEIFDDQFSVERPDGSNFTLKIRSTKLEDSAMYFCASSSQGSYEAFFGQGTRLTVV.

This clone was counted a single time. J is TRBJ1-4 and V is TRBV6-6, with TRBD1 matching 7 bases. The CDR3 is made up of 14 amino acids. The germline CDR1 and CDR2 sequences are MNHNY and SVGAGI (reference sequence). Trimming at V came to 6 bases and at J to 8 bases, leaving 9 bases not matched to a gene. Here the CDR3 reads CASRTTGFEEKLFF. CDR3 coding DNA: TGTGCCAGCAGAACGACAGGGTTCGAAGAAAAACTGTTTTTT.

The rearrangement links TRBV6-5 to TRBJ2-7, with 8 positions matching TRBD1. Germline CDR1 MNHEY, CDR2 SVGAGI. V lost 6 bases, J lost 4 bases, and 8 bases stayed unmatched. There are 14 residues in the CDR3. CDR3 nucleotides: TGTGCCAGCAGGGCACAGGGGGACCTTTACGAGCAGTACTTC. Protein sequence: CASRAQGDLYEQYF.

The rearrangement uses TRBV5-6 and TRBJ2-5, with unresolved D. V was pared by 3 bases and J by 5 bases, with 11 bases between. CDR3 length: 13 residues. Germline loops: CDR1 SGHDT, CDR2 YYEEEE. The CDR3 region has the DNA TGTGCCAGCAGCTCCACGGGTTCGGAGACCCAGTACTTC. Translating it yields CASSSTGSETQYF.

The J gene is TRBJ1-3, the V gene TRBV10-2; D possibly corresponds to TRBD1 (5 bases). Trimming left V 4 bases short and J 0 bases short, with 10 bases between. Germline-derived CDR1 and CDR2 are WSHSY and SAAADI. This CDR3 has 15 residues. CDR3 region: CASSVTESSGNTIYF. The CDR3 DNA reads TGCGCCAGCAGTGTGACAGAGAGCTCTGGAAACACCATATATTTT.

This clone occurred once. The V and J genes are TRBV6-6 and TRBJ2-1, with 10 positions matching TRBD2. This CDR3 region has 15 residues. Germline V gene data show CDR1 as MNHNY and CDR2 as SVGAGI (reference sequence). After removal of 7 bases from V and 8 bases from J, the junction contained 11 bases not matched to a gene. The CDR3 spells CASTSPGLAFDEQFF. The CDR3 DNA follows: TGTGCCAGCACCTCACCGGGACTAGCGTTCGATGAGCAGTTCTTC.

This clone showed up just a few times. The genes are TRBV6-1 and TRBJ1-5; D not certain. The germline V gene has CDR1 MNHNS and CDR2 SASEGT. Deletions cut 3 bases from V and 0 bases from J, with 9 bases between. CDR3 length: 15 amino acids. The CDR3: CASSESGNSNQPQHF. In DNA form, the CDR3 reads TGTGCCAGCAGTGAGTCAGGAAATAGCAATCAGCCCCAGCATTTT.